The clone carrying this T cell receptor (beta chain) was seen a few times. Each CDR3 protein gets one entry after TCRdb re-called the RT-PCR reads with MiXCR. The table has more than 600,000 distinct CDR3 sequences, about 14% seen once. V shed 2 bases and J shed 0 bases, with 4 bases lying between them. Looked up from germline, CDR1 is SGDLS and CDR2 is YYNGEE. This CDR3 is built from 13 residues. V and J are TRBV9 and TRBJ2-3; D is unclear. The TCR originated in a female donor in good health, serving as a healthy control. The sample was memory CD4+ T cells from blood. The CDR3 DNA is TGTGCCAGCAGCGTGTGGAGCACAGATACGCAGTATTTT. Translation gives CASSVWSTDTQYF.